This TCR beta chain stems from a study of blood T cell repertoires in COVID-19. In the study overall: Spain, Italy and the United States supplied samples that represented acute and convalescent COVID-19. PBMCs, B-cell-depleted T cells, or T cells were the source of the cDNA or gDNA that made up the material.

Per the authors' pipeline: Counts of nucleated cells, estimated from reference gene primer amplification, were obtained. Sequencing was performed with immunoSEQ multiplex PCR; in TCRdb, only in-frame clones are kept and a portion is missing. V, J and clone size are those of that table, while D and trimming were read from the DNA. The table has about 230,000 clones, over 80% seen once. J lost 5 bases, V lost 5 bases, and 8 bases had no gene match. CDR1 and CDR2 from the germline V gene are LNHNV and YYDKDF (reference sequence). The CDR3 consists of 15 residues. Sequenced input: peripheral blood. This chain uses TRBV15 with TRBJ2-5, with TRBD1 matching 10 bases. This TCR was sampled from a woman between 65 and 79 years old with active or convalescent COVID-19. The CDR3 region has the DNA TGTGCCACCAGCTCCCGGGACAGGGGCCGGGAGACCCAGTACTTC. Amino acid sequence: CATSSRDRGRETQYF.